A single T cell receptor beta chain is shown here with its context. No antigen is known for it. This sample stems from a study of T-cell reconstitution after alpha-beta-depleted transplantation in children. V was trimmed by 1 base and J by 5 bases, leaving 8 bases between them. The germline V gene has CDR1 LGHNA and CDR2 YSLEER. The CDR3 spans 14 residues. Preparing the TCRbeta library involved the use of unique molecular identifiers. TCRdb re-analysed the PCR reads in MiXCR, keeping a single row per CDR3 protein. Of about 76,000 distinct CDR3 sequences in the sample, about 14% were seen once. Findings of the study overall: Surviving recipient cells, namely T cells and thymic progenitors, were the source of high day-60 TCRbeta diversity in some patients.

The material was PBMCs, mostly from graft donor cells, obtained 180 days after TCRalphabeta/CD19-depleted stem cell transplant. V is TRBV4-3 and J is TRBJ2-2, with unresolved D. The TCR originated in a male patient under 10 years old who had a stem cell transplant for acute lymphoblastic leukemia, so the T cells may come from the graft donor. The CDR3, as DNA: TGCGCCAGCAGCCAAGTCGTGGGGACCGGGGAGCTGTTTTTT. Its translation is CASSQVVGTGELFF.